These 2 T cell receptor beta chains originate from one sample sequenced in a study of T cell repertoires in cytomegalovirus infection. Using its own MiXCR run on the reads, TCRdb lists one record per CDR3 protein. The sample lists under 200,000 distinct CDR3 sequences, roughly 27% occurring once. The sample was PBMCs. These receptors originate from a human donor in good health (CMV status not recorded). Some clones in this sample may be carry-over from other donors' samples.

This clonotype was picked up many times. V and J are TRBV5-6 and TRBJ2-5; unclear D gene. The germline V gene has CDR1 SGHDT and CDR2 YYEEEE. V was pared by 2 bases and J by 3 bases, with 5 bases between. The CDR3 sequence is 12 residues long. CDR3 residues: CASSFQEETQYF. The CDR3, as DNA: TGTGCCAGCAGCTTCCAGGAAGAGACCCAGTACTTC.

V is TRBV5-3 and J is TRBJ2-5; no definite D call. TRBV5-3 has ORF status, its function being uncertain. The CDR3 spans 15 residues. The ends were cut back, 8 bases at V and 3 bases at J, with 20 bases in the middle. CDR3 protein: CASSRPDTQEETQYF. The CDR3 bases are TGTGCCAGCAGCCGACCCGACACTCAAGAAGAGACCCAGTACTTC.